What follows describes a single T cell receptor (beta chain). Per the original data handling: Amplified reference gene primers provided the basis for estimating nucleated cell counts. Libraries were prepared by immunoSEQ multiplex PCR; TCRdb keeps only in-frame clonotypes and omits some of them. V and J calls and clone size follow that table, whereas D and trimming were derived from the DNA. The table records roughly 120,000 clones, more than 85% of them present only once. These data are taken from a study of blood T cell repertoires in COVID-19. About the research overall: The analysed material was cDNA or gDNA that came from T cells, B-cell-depleted T cells, or PBMCs.

Those enrolled in Seattle joined during active infection and were followed longitudinally afterward. With 0 bases removed from V and 4 bases from J, the gap between germline ends came to 16 bases. CDR1 SGHNT and CDR2 YYREEE come from the germline V gene (reference sequence). The length of the CDR3 is 16 residues. The gene calls are TRBV5-4 and TRBJ1-2; D not resolved. The material sequenced was peripheral blood. This clonotype was obtained from a man aged 50-60 years with COVID-19, enrolled during active disease. The CDR3, as DNA: TGTGCCAGCAGCTTGGACCTTAAAGTGCCGGGCTATGGCTACACCTTC. Encoded protein: CASSLDLKVPGYGYTF. The variable domain in full, with the rest retrieved from reference TRBV5-4 and TRBJ1-2, is ETGVTQSPTHLIKTRGQQVTLRCSSQSGHNTVSWYQQALGQGPQFIFQYYREEENGRGNFPPRFSGLQFPNYSSELNVNALELDDSALYLCASSLDLKVPGYGYTFGSGTRLTVV.